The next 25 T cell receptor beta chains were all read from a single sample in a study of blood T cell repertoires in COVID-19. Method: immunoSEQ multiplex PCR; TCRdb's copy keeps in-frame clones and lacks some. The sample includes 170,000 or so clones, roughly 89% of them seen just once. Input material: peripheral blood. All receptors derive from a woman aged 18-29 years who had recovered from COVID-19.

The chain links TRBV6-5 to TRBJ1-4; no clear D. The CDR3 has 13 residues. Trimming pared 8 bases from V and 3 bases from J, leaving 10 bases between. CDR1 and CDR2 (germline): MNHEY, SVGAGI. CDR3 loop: CASGSLANEKLFF. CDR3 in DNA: TGTGCCAGCGGCTCCCTTGCTAATGAAAAACTGTTTTTT.

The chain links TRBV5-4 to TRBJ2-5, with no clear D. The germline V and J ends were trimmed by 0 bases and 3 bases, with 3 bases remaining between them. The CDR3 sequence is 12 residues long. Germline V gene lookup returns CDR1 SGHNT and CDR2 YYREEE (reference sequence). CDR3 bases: TGTGCCAGCAGCTTGGGCGAAGAGACCCAGTACTTC. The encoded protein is CASSLGEETQYF.

The CDR3 loop is CSARSQNEQFF. CDR3 bases: TGCAGTGCTAGGTCTCAGAATGAGCAGTTCTTC. This chain links TRBV20-1 with TRBJ2-1; D not certain. Germline CDR1 reads DFQATT; CDR2 reads SNEGSKA (reference sequence). The CDR3 runs to 11 residues. Trimming took 3 bases from V and 7 from J, leaving 7 bases between them.

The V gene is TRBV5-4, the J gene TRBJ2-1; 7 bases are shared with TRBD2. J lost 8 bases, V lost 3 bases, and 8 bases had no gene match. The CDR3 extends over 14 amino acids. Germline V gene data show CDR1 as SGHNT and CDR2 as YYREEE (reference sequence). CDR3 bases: TGTGCCAGCAGCTCCATAACTAGCGTCGATGAGCAGTTCTTC. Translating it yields CASSSITSVDEQFF.

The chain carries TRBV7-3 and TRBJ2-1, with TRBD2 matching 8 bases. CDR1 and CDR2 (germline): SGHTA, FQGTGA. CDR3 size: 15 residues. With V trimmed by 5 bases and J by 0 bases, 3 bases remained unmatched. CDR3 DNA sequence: TGTGCCAGCAGCCCGGGACTAGGCTCCTACAATGAGCAGTTCTTC. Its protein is CASSPGLGSYNEQFF.

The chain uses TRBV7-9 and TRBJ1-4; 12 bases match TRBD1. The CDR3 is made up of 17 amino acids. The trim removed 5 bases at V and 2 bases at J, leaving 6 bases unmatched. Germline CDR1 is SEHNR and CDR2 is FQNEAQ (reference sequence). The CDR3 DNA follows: TGTGCCAGCAGCCCGGGACAGGGGGCGGGCACTAATGAAAAACTGTTTTTT. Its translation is CASSPGQGAGTNEKLFF.

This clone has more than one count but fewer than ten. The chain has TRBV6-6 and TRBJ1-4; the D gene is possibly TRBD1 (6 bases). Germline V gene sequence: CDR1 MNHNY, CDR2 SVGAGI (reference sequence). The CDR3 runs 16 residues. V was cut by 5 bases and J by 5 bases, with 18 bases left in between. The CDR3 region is CASSPQGQESNEKLFF. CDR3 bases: TGTGCCAGCAGTCCACAGGGTCAGGAATCCAATGAAAAACTGTTTTTT.

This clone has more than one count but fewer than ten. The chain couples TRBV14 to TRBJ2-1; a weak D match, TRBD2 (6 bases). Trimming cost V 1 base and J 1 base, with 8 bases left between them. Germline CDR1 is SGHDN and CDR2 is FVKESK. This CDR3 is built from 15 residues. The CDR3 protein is CASSQGGLSYNEQFF. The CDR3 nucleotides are TGTGCCAGCAGCCAAGGTGGACTATCCTACAATGAGCAGTTCTTC.

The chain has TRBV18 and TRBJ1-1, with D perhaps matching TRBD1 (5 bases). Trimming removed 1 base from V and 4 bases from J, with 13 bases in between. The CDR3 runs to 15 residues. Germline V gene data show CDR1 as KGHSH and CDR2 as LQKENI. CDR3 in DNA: TGTGCCAGCTCACCACAGGAAGGGGCTGTCACTGAAGCTTTCTTT. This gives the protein CASSPQEGAVTEAFF.

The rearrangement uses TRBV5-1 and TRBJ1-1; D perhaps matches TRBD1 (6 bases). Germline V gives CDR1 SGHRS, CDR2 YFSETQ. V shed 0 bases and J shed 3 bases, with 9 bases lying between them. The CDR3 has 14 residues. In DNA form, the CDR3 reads TGCGCCAGCAGCTTGGTACAGGGTGACACTGAAGCTTTCTTT. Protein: CASSLVQGDTEAFF. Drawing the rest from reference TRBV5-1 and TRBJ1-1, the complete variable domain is KAGVTQTPRYLIKTRGQQVTLSCSPISGHRSVSWYQQTPGQGLQFLFEYFSETQRNKGNFPGRFSGRQFSNSRSEMNVSTLELGDSALYLCASSLVQGDTEAFFGQGTRLTVV.

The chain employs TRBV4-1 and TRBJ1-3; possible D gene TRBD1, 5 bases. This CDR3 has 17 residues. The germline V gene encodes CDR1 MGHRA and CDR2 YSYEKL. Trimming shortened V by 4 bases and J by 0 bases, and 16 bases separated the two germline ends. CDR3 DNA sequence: TGCGCCAGCAGCCGCCAAGGGGCCTGGAGCTCTGGAAACACCATATATTTT. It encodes CASSRQGAWSSGNTIYF.

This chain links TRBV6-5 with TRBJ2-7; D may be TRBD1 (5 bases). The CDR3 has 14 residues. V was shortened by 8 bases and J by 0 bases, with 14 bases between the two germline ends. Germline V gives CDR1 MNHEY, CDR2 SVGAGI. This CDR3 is CASREQASSYEQYV. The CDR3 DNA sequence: TGTGCCAGCCGAGAACAGGCGAGCTCCTACGAGCAGTACGTC.

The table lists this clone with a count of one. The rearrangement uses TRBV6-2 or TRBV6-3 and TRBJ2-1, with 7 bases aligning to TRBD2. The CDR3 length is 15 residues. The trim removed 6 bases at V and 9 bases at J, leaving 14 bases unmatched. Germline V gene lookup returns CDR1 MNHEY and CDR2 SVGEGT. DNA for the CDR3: TGTGCCAGCAGCTCACACCTAGCGGCCCCCACTGAGCAGTTCTTC. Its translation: CASSSHLAAPTEQFF.

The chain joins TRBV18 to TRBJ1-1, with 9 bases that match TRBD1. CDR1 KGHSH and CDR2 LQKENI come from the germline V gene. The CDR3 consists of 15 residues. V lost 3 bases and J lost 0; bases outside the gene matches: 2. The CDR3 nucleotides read TGTGCCAGCTCACCGACAGGGGGGTTGAACACTGAAGCTTTCTTT. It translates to CASSPTGGLNTEAFF. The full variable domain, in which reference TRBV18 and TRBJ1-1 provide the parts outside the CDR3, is NAGVMQNPRHLVRRRGQEARLRCSPMKGHSHVYWYRQLPEEGLKFMVYLQKENIIDESGMPKERFSAEFPKEGPSILRIQQVVRGDSAAYFCASSPTGGLNTEAFFGQGTRLTVV.

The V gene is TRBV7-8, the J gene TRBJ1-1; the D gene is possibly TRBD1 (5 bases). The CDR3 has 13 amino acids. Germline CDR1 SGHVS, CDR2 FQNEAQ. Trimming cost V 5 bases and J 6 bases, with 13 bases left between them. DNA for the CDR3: TGTGCCAGCAGCCCCGTGGCGGGGGCTGAAGCTTTCTTT. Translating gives CASSPVAGAEAFF.

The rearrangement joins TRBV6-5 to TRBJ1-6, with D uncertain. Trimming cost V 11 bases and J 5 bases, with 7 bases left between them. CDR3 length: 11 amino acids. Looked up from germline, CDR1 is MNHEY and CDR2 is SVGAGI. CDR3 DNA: TGTGCCGCGGGTGATAATTCACCCCTCCACTTT. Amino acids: CAAGDNSPLHF.

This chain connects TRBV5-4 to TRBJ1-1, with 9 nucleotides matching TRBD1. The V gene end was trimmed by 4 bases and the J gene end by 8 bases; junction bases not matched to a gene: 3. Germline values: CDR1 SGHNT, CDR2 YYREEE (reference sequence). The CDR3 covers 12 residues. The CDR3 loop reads CASSGTGPEAFF. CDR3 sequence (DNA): TGTGCCAGCAGCGGGACAGGGCCCGAAGCTTTCTTT.

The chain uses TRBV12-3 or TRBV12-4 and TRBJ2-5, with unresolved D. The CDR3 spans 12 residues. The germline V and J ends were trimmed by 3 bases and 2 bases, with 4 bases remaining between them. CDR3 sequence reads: CASSFGQETQYF. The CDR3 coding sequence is TGTGCCAGCAGTTTCGGTCAAGAGACCCAGTACTTC.

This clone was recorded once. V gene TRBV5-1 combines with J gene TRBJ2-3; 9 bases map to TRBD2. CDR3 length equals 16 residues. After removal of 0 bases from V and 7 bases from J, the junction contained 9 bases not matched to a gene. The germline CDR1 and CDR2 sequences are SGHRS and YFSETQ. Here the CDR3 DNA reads TGCGCCAGCAGCTTGGATGGCGGGAGGGCCTTAAATACGCAGTATTTT. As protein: CASSLDGGRALNTQYF.

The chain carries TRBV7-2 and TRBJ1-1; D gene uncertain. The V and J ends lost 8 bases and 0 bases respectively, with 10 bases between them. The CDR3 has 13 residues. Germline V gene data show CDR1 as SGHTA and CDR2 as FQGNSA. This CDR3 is CASARQMNTEAFF. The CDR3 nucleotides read TGTGCCAGCGCGCGGCAGATGAACACTGAAGCTTTCTTT. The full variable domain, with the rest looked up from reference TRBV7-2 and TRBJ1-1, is GAGVSQSPSNKVTEKGKDVELRCDPISGHTALYWYRQSLGQGLEFLIYFQGNSAPDKSGLPSDRFSAERTGGSVSTLTIQRTQQEDSAVYLCASARQMNTEAFFGQGTRLTVV.

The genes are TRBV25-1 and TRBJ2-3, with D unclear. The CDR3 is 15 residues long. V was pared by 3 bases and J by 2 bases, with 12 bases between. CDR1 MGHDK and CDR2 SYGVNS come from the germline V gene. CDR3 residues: CASSDYSYNTDTQYF. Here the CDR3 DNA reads TGTGCCAGCAGTGACTATTCCTATAACACAGATACGCAGTATTTT.

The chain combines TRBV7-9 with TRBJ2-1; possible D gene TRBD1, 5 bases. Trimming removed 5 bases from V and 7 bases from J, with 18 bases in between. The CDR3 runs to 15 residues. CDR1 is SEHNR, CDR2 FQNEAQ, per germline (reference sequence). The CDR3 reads CASSKDLGALNEQFF. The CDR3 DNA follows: TGTGCCAGCAGCAAGGACCTAGGGGCCCTGAATGAGCAGTTCTTC. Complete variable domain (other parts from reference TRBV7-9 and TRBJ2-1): DTGVSQNPRHKITKRGQNVTFRCDPISEHNRLYWYRQTLGQGPEFLTYFQNEAQLEKSRLLSDRFSAERPKGSFSTLEIQRTEQGDSAMYLCASSKDLGALNEQFFGPGTRLTVL.

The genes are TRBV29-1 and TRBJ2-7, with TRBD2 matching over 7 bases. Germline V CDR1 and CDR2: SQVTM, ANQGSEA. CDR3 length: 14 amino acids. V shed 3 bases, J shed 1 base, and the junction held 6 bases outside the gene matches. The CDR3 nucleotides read TGCAGCGTTGACGGTGGCGGGGGATCCTACGAGCAGTACTTC. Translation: CSVDGGGGSYEQYF.

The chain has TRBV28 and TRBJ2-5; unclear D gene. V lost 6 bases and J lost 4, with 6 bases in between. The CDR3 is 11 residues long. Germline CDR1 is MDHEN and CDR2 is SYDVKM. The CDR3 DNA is TGTGCCAGCAGGGCGGTAGAGACCCAGTACTTC. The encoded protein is CASRAVETQYF.

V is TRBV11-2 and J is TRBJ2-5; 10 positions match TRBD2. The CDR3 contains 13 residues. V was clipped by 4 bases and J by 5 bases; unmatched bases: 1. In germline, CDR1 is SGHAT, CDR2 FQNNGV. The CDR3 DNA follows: TGTGCCAGCAGCTCGGGACTAGCGGAGACCCAGTACTTC. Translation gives CASSSGLAETQYF.